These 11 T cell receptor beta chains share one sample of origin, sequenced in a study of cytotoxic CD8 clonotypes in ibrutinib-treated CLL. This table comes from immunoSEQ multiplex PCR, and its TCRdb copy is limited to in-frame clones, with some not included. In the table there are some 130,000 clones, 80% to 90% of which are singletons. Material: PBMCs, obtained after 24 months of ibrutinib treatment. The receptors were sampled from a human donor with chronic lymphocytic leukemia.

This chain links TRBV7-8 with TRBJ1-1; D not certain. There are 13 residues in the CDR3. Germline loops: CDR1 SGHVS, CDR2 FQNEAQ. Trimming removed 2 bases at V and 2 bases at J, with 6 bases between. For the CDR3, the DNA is TGTGCCAGCAGCTTACGCATAAACACTGAAGCTTTCTTT. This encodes CASSLRINTEAFF.

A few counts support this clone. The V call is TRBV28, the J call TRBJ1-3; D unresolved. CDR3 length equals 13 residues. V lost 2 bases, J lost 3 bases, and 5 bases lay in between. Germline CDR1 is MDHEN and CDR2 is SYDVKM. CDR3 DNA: TGTGCCAGCAGTTTAAATGTTGGAAACACCATATATTTT. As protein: CASSLNVGNTIYF.

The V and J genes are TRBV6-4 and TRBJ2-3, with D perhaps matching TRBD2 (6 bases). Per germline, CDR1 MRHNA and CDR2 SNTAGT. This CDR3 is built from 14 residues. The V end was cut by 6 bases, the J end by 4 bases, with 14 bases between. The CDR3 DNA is TGTGCCAGCAGCCCGGGAGCTGTGGCAGATACGCAGTATTTT. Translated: CASSPGAVADTQYF.

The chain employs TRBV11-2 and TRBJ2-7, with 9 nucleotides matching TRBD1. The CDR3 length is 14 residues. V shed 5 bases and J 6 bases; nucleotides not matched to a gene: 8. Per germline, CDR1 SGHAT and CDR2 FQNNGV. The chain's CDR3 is CASSRGTGLSEQYF. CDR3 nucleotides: TGTGCCAGCAGCCGCGGGACAGGGTTGTCCGAGCAGTACTTC.

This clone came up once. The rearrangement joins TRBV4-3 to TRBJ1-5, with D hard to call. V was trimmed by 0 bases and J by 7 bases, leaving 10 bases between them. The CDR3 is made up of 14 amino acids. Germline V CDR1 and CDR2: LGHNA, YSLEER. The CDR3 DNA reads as TGCGCCAGCAGCCAAGAGAAGGAGCGGCAGCCCCAGCATTTT. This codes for CASSQEKERQPQHF.

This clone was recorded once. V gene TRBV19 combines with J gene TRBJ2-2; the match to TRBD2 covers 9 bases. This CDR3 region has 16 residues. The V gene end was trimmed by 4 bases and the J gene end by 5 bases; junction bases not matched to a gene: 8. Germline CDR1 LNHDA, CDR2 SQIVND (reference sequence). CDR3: CASSRREGRVTGELFF. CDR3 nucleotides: TGTGCCAGTAGTAGGCGGGAGGGCCGTGTGACCGGGGAGCTGTTTTTT.

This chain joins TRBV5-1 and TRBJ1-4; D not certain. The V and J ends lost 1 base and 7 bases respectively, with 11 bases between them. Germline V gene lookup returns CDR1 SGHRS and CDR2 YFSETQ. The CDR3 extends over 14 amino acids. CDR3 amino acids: CASSLSQGGEKLFF. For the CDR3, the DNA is TGCGCCAGCAGCTTGTCTCAAGGCGGTGAAAAACTGTTTTTT.

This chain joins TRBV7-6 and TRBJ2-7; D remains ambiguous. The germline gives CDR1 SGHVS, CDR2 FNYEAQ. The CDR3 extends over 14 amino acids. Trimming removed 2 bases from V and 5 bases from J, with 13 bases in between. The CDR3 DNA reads TGTGCCAGCAGCTTAATAAGCCCTGGGGACGAGCAGTACTTC. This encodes CASSLISPGDEQYF.

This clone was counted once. DNA of the CDR3: TGCGCCAGCGGAATGGGGCGGGCGTTGTTGTCAGAGACCCAGTACTTC. Its protein is CASGMGRALLSETQYF. The V call is TRBV5-1, the J call TRBJ2-5; TRBD1 or TRBD2 may be the D gene (5 bases each). Germline CDR1 is SGHRS and CDR2 is YFSETQ. The CDR3 has 16 residues. The V end lost 7 bases, the J end lost 4 bases, and 23 bases lay between the germline ends.

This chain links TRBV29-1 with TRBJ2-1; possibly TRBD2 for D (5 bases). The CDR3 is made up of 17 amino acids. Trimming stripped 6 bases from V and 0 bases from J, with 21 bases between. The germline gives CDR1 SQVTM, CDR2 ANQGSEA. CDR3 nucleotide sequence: TGCAGCGTGCCCTCCCCGGGAACACCAAGCTCCTACAATGAGCAGTTCTTC. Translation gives CSVPSPGTPSSYNEQFF.

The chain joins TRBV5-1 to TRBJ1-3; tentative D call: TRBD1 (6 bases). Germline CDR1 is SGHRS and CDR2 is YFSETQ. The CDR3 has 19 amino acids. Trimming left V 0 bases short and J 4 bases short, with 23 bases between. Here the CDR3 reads CASSLASSRRGARGNTIYF. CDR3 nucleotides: TGCGCCAGCAGCTTGGCATCGAGTCGCCGGGGGGCGCGGGGAAACACCATATATTTT.